This T cell receptor beta chain was sequenced for a study of blood T cell repertoires in COVID-19. Study summary: From T cells, B-cell-depleted T cells, or PBMCs came the material, which was cDNA or gDNA.

With respect to this clone: This specimen includes other DNA sequences encoding the same CDR3.

Authors' methods: Estimation of nucleated cell counts relied on the amplification of reference gene primers. Only in-frame clones appear in the TCRdb table, and some are missing; sequencing was by immunoSEQ multiplex PCR. Clone size and the V and J calls come from that table; the DNA yielded D and trimming. In the table there are about 230,000 clones, more than 70% of which are singletons. The sequencing sample was made of peripheral blood. This clonotype originated in a man between 40 and 49 years old with active or convalescent COVID-19.

CDR3 loop: CASSQRGGNQPQHF. DNA for the CDR3: TGTGCCAGCAGTCAACGGGGGGGCAATCAGCCCCAGCATTTT. The V call is TRBV3-1 (or the pseudogene TRBV3-2), the J call TRBJ1-5; the D gene is possibly TRBD1 (5 bases). Trimming pared 6 bases from V and 2 bases from J, leaving 11 bases between. Germline loops: CDR1 LGHDT, CDR2 YNNKEL (reference sequence). This CDR3 comprises 14 residues.